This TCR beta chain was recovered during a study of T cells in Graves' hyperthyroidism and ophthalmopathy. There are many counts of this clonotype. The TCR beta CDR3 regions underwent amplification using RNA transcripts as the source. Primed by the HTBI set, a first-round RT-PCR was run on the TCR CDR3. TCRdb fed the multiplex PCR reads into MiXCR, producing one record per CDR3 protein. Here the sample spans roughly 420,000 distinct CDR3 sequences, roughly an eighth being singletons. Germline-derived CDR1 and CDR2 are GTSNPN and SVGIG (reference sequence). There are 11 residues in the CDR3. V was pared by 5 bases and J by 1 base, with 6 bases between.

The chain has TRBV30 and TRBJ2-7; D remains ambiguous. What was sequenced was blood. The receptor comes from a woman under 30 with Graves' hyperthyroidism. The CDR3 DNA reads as TGTGCCTGGGGGCAGTCCTACGAGCAGTACTTC. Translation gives CAWGQSYEQYF. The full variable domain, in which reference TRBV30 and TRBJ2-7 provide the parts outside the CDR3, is SQTIHQWPATLVQPVGSPLSLECTVEGTSNPNLYWYRQAAGRGLQLLFYSVGIGQISSEVPQNLSASRPQDRQFILSSKKLLLSDSGFYLCAWGQSYEQYFGPGTRLTVT.